These T cell receptor beta chains were read from a single sample in a study of a mutant IDH1 vaccine in newly diagnosed glioma. The repertoire was sequenced with immunoSEQ multiplex PCR; TCRdb's copy has only in-frame clones and lacks some. The profile covers under 65,000 clones, with approximately 80% appearing a single time and over 1.5% taken by the ten largest. The sample in question was PBMCs, obtained from a glioma patient treated with radiotherapy, temozolomide or both. Source of these receptors: a woman in her 40s with glioma. Both conserved end residues are part of each CDR3. The D gene is left open where the match is weak. For some rows the clone size is stated as once, few or many, or as a class when expanded; others skip it.

>TRBD1|TRBV19|14|TRBJ1-5|.
TGTGCCAGTAGTATGACAGGGGCCAGACAGCCCCAGCATTTT
CASSMTGARQPQHF
>TRBD2|TRBV29-1|16|TRBJ2-2|.
TGCAGCGTTGAATTGCGGGGGGGCCTCGGCACCGGGGAGCTGTTTTTT
CSVELRGGLGTGELFF
>.|TRBV10-3|14|TRBJ1-1|.
TGTGCCATCAGCCCACAGACAGGGAACACTGAAGCTTTCTTT
CAISPQTGNTEAFF
>TRBD1|TRBV12-5|13|TRBJ1-2|.
TGTGCTACCCCAAGAAAGGGGGCCTATGGCTACACCTTC
CATPRKGAYGYTF
>.|TRBV10-3|14|TRBJ1-2|.
TGTGCCATCAGTGACCCAGGGGCCCGCTATGGCTACACCTTC
CAISDPGARYGYTF
>TRBD1|TRBV4-1|14|TRBJ1-6|few
TGCGCCAGCAGCCGCGGGACAGGGGACTCACCCCTCCACTTT
CASSRGTGDSPLHF
>.|TRBV2|14|TRBJ1-1|few
TGTGCCAGCAGTGGGGGGAGGCAGGGGAATGAAGCTTTCTTT
CASSGGRQGNEAFF
>TRBD2|TRBV4-1|14|TRBJ2-3|.
TGCGCCAGCAGCCAAGATGGGGAGGGAGATACGCAGTATTTT
CASSQDGEGDTQYF
>TRBD1|TRBV27|13|TRBJ1-2|.
TGTGCCAGCAGTATAGACAGGGTGGGCGGCTACACCTTC
CASSIDRVGGYTF
>.|TRBV5-8|12|TRBJ2-7|.
TGTGCCAGCCCGTTCAGCTACTACGAGCAGTACTTC
CASPFSYYEQYF
>TRBD1|TRBV4-1|14|TRBJ1-2|.
TGCGCCAGCAGCCAAGGACAGGGAGGGTATGGCTACACCTTC
CASSQGQGGYGYTF
>TRBD2|TRBV7-7|18|TRBJ2-5|.
TGTGCTAGCAGCTTAAGAAGGAGCGGGGGGGCCGAAGGTGAGACCCAGTACTTC
CASSLRRSGGAEGETQYF
>TRBD1|TRBV13|14|TRBJ1-1|few
TGTGCCAGCAGCTTAACCGGACAGGGCGGGGAAGCTTTCTTT
CASSLTGQGGEAFF
>TRBD1|TRBV27|16|TRBJ1-1|.
TGTGCCAGCAGTGGCGAGGGACAGGGGCTTGGCACTGAAGCTTTCTTT
CASSGEGQGLGTEAFF
>TRBD1|TRBV30|13|TRBJ2-7|.
TGTGCCTGGAGGCGGGACAGGGGCTCCGAGCAGTACTTC
CAWRRDRGSEQYF
>.|TRBV2|11|TRBJ1-6|medium-sized
TGTGCCAGCAGCGGGGCGTCACCCCTCCACTTT
CASSGASPLHF
>TRBD1|TRBV7-9|15|TRBJ2-1|.
TGTGCCAGCAGCCCGGGGACAGGGGGGCCCAATGAGCAGTTCTTC
CASSPGTGGPNEQFF
>.|TRBV30|14|TRBJ1-3|.
TGTGCCTGGAGCTCGGGATTCACTGGAAACACCATATATTTT
CAWSSGFTGNTIYF
>TRBD1|TRBV25-1|16|TRBJ1-2|few
TGTGCCAGCAGTGACGGGACAGGGGAGGGAGCGGGAGGCTACACCTTC
CASSDGTGEGAGGYTF
>TRBD2|TRBV11-2|16|TRBJ2-2|.
TGTGCCAGCAGCTTAGTGGGCGGGGGAGGAACCGGGGAGCTGTTTTTT
CASSLVGGGGTGELFF
>.|TRBV19|14|TRBJ1-1|few
TGTGCCAGTAGTATCGGGACATGGAACACTGAAGCTTTCTTT
CASSIGTWNTEAFF
>.|TRBV5-1|14|TRBJ2-5|.
TGCGCCAGCAGCTTCCCGGCTTACCAAGAGACCCAGTACTTC
CASSFPAYQETQYF
>.|TRBV25-1|14|TRBJ1-4|.
TGTGCCAGCAGTGAGTTGGGGGGAAATGAAAAACTGTTTTTT
CASSELGGNEKLFF
>.|TRBV20-1|11|TRBJ1-1|.
TGCAGTCAATGGGGGCGCACTGAAGCTTTCTTT
CSQWGRTEAFF
>TRBD1|TRBV5-1|15|TRBJ2-2|.
TGCGCCAGCAGTCTACGCGGACAGGGGACCGGGGAGCTGTTTTTT
CASSLRGQGTGELFF
>.|TRBV30|17|TRBJ1-5|few
TGTGCCTGGACCTCCGGGACAAATTCTAGGAGCAATCAGCCCCAGCATTTT
CAWTSGTNSRSNQPQHF
>.|TRBV6-1|14|TRBJ2-7|.
TGTGCCAGCAGCCCCCGGGACCCCCTCTACGAGCAGTACTTC
CASSPRDPLYEQYF
>TRBD1|TRBV10-1|16|TRBJ1-3|.
TGCGCCAGCAATTTTGGGACAGGGTTTCCTGGAAACACCATATATTTT
CASNFGTGFPGNTIYF
>TRBD1|TRBV4-1|17|TRBJ1-2|few
TGCGCCAGCAGCCAAGGCCTCTTACCGGGACAGGGTGCTGGCTACACCTTC
CASSQGLLPGQGAGYTF
>TRBD1|TRBV9|15|TRBJ2-7|.
TGTGCCAGCAGCGAGGGGGCAGGGGCGGCCTACGAGCAGTACTTC
CASSEGAGAAYEQYF
>.|TRBV5-5|13|TRBJ1-1|.
TGTGCCAGCAGCTTGGGTAGGTTCACTGAAGCTTTCTTT
CASSLGRFTEAFF
>.|TRBV14|12|TRBJ1-1|.
TGTGCCAGCAGCCGAGGGGGGACTGAAGCTTTCTTT
CASSRGGTEAFF
>.|TRBV18|14|TRBJ1-3|.
TGTGCCAGCTCACCGACCGGATCTGGAAACACCATATATTTT
CASSPTGSGNTIYF
>TRBD2|TRBV30|16|TRBJ2-7|.
TGTGCCTGGACCTATAGGACTAGCGCTCTTTCCTACGAGCAGTACTTC
CAWTYRTSALSYEQYF
>.|TRBV7-2|16|TRBJ1-1|once
TGTGCCAGCAGCTTTTATATACGGGGGCGGAACACTGAAGCTTTCTTT
CASSFYIRGRNTEAFF
>.|TRBV4-3|15|TRBJ2-3|.
TGCGCCAGCAGCCAATGGACTGGACGAACAGATACGCAGTATTTT
CASSQWTGRTDTQYF
>.|TRBV27|14|TRBJ2-4|.
TGTGCCAGCAGTTCCCTGGGCACCAAAAACATTCAGTACTTC
CASSSLGTKNIQYF
>.|TRBV5-1|14|TRBJ2-3|.
TGCGCCAGCAGCCCGGGGACCCCCACAGATACGCAGTATTTT
CASSPGTPTDTQYF
>.|TRBV27|13|TRBJ1-6|.
TGTGCCAGCTCTCCAGCTATCAATTCACCCCTCCACTTT
CASSPAINSPLHF
>.|TRBV7-9|13|TRBJ2-7|once
TGTGCCAGCAGCTTGGGTGAGTCTCGCGAGCAGTACTTC
CASSLGESREQYF
>.|TRBV27|14|TRBJ1-2|.
TGTGCCAGCAGTTCCCGCGGAGGAGGGGATGGCTACACCTTC
CASSSRGGGDGYTF
>.|TRBV6-5|13|TRBJ1-5|.
TGTGCCAGCAGTTACTCAGGGGTCCAGCCCCAGCATTTT
CASSYSGVQPQHF
>.|TRBV5-4|14|TRBJ1-1|.
TGTGCCAGCAGCTTGGTGGTTGGGAGCACTGAAGCTTTCTTT
CASSLVVGSTEAFF
>TRBD1|TRBV30|15|TRBJ1-5|.
TGTGCCTGGAGTTTGGGACAGGGGGGGAAACAGCCCCAGCATTTT
CAWSLGQGGKQPQHF
>.|TRBV10-2|15|TRBJ2-6|.
TGCGCCAGCAGTGGGGAGGACTCTGGGGCCAACGTCCTGACTTTC
CASSGEDSGANVLTF
>TRBD2|TRBV5-5|18|TRBJ2-2|.
TGTGCCAGCAGCTTGGGGTGGACTAGCGGGGCGAACACCGGGGAGCTGTTTTTT
CASSLGWTSGANTGELFF
>.|TRBV4-3|12|TRBJ2-1|.
TGCGCCAGCAGCCACAGCGCGCATGAGCAGTTCTTC
CASSHSAHEQFF
>.|TRBV13|11|TRBJ1-1|.
TGTGCCAGCCAGAATAGGACTGAAGCTTTCTTT
CASQNRTEAFF
>.|TRBV6-4|14|TRBJ2-2|.
TGTGCCAGCAGACAGGAGTGGAACACCGGGGAGCTGTTTTTT
CASRQEWNTGELFF
>TRBD2|TRBV19|16|TRBJ2-3|.
TGTGCCAGTAGTGTGGGACTAGCGGGGGGGCAAGATACGCAGTATTTT
CASSVGLAGGQDTQYF
>.|TRBV18|14|TRBJ1-1|.
TGTGCCAGCTCACCACTCTCCTCCGACAGTGAAGCTTTCTTT
CASSPLSSDSEAFF
>.|TRBV7-2|14|TRBJ1-6|.
TGTGCCGTAACCAGGGAGACCTATAATTCACCCCTCCACTTT
CAVTRETYNSPLHF
>.|TRBV7-8|14|TRBJ1-5|.
TGTGCCAGCAGCTTAGCGGGGGCCGGGCAGCCCCAGCATTTT
CASSLAGAGQPQHF
>.|TRBV13|15|TRBJ1-2|.
TGTGCCAGCAGCCGTTTACAGGGCCCTAACTATGGCTACACCTTC
CASSRLQGPNYGYTF